This T cell receptor (beta chain) was recorded in a study of Graves' ophthalmopathy and Graves' hyperthyroidism. Patients were excluded if they had other autoimmune diseases or uncontrolled infections, and likewise if pregnancy or lactation applied. Clinical symptoms, serum thyroxine, TRAb, thyroid ultrasound and orbital computed tomography were relied on for diagnosis. This clonotype was seen many times. The CDR3 is made up of 12 amino acids. Germline assignment: CDR1 DFQATT and CDR2 SNEGSKA (reference sequence). Deletions cut 2 bases from V and 1 base from J, with 5 bases between. Researchers took RNA transcripts and amplified TCR beta CDR3 regions from them. HTBI primers primed a first-round RT-PCR, and a second-round multiplex PCR followed. From the multiplex PCR reads, TCRdb called clonotypes with MiXCR, one entry per CDR3 protein. The sample includes 300,000 to 450,000 distinct CDR3 sequences, about 17% of them seen just once.

J is TRBJ2-5 and V is TRBV20-1; D unclear. Material: peripheral blood. The TCR sequence derives from an adult woman with stable Graves' hyperthyroidism. CDR3 DNA sequence: TGCAGTGCTAGACCCAGCCAAGAGACCCAGTACTTC. Amino acid sequence: CSARPSQETQYF.